A single sample gave rise to the 18 T cell receptor beta chains below, sequenced in a study of blood T cell repertoires in COVID-19. The protocol was immunoSEQ multiplex PCR, while the TCRdb copy is restricted to in-frame clones and leaves out a portion. Here the sample spans over 300,000 clones, 90% being singletons. Sequenced material: peripheral blood. The receptors here all came from a man aged 18 to 30 with active or convalescent COVID-19.

The chain uses TRBV9 and TRBJ1-1; D is uncertain. The germline V gene has CDR1 SGDLS and CDR2 YYNGEE. CDR3 length: 17 amino acids. The V gene lost 0 bases and the J gene lost 0 bases, with 15 bases spanning the gap. CDR3 amino acids: CASSVVPRGGLNTEAFF. In DNA, the CDR3 is TGTGCCAGCAGCGTAGTGCCCCGTGGAGGCCTGAACACTGAAGCTTTCTTT.

The chain couples TRBV28 to TRBJ1-2; D remains ambiguous. From germline, CDR1 is MDHEN and CDR2 SYDVKM. The CDR3 extends over 12 amino acids. The V gene lost 5 bases and the J gene lost 5 bases, with 9 bases spanning the gap. The CDR3 sequence: CASSPQVYGYTF. The CDR3 DNA sequence: TGTGCCAGCAGTCCCCAGGTTTATGGCTACACCTTC.

This chain connects TRBV18 to TRBJ1-5, with D possibly being TRBD1 (6 bases). The CDR3 is 15 amino acids. Trimming pared 0 bases from V and 3 bases from J, leaving 9 bases between. Germline CDR1 is KGHSH and CDR2 is LQKENI. CDR3 region: CASSPPQGFNQPQHF. The CDR3 DNA is TGTGCCAGCTCACCACCGCAGGGGTTCAATCAGCCCCAGCATTTT.

This sequence joins TRBV5-6 and TRBJ2-7; D gene ambiguous. Germline CDR1 reads SGHDT; CDR2 reads YYEEEE. The CDR3 has 15 residues. Trimming took 2 bases from V and 2 from J, leaving 14 bases between them. CDR3 nucleotides: TGTGCCAGCAGCTTCGTAAAGAGACTGCCCTACGAGCAGTACTTC. It codes for CASSFVKRLPYEQYF. The variable domain in full, with the rest retrieved from reference TRBV5-6 and TRBJ2-7, is DAGVTQSPTHLIKTRGQQVTLRCSPKSGHDTVSWYQQALGQGPQFIFQYYEEEERQRGNFPDRFSGHQFPNYSSELNVNALLLGDSALYLCASSFVKRLPYEQYFGPGTRLTVT.

The chain carries TRBV2 and TRBJ1-4, with 8 bases lining up with TRBD1. The CDR3 has 16 residues. V lost 7 bases, J lost 2 bases, and 9 bases stayed unmatched. Germline V lookup: CDR1 SNHLY, CDR2 FYNNEI. The CDR3, as DNA: TGTGCCAGCAATCGTGCAGGGGGCGAGACTAATGAAAAACTGTTTTTT. The encoded protein is CASNRAGGETNEKLFF.

The J gene is TRBJ2-3, the V gene TRBV30; 9 bases fit TRBD2. Germline CDR1 and CDR2: GTSNPN and SVGIG (reference sequence). This CDR3 region has 17 residues. Trimming removed 4 bases from V and 2 bases from J; junction bases left unmatched: 13. In DNA, the CDR3 is TGTGCCTGGACCCGGGGCGGGAGGGCCGGTTACACAGATACGCAGTATTTT. Its translation is CAWTRGGRAGYTDTQYF.

This chain links TRBV5-5 with TRBJ2-4, with D possibly being TRBD1 (6 bases). The germline V and J ends were trimmed by 0 bases and 0 bases, with 16 bases remaining between them. The CDR3 has 18 amino acids. Germline-derived CDR1 and CDR2 are SGHKS and YYEKEE (reference sequence). The CDR3 DNA reads TGTGCCAGCAGCTTGGGAGGTAGGGCAGGGGAAGCCAAAAACATTCAGTACTTC. Its translation: CASSLGGRAGEAKNIQYF.

The V and J genes are TRBV6-4 and TRBJ2-2; TRBD1 agrees at 8 bases. CDR3 size: 13 residues. The trim removed 8 bases at V and 6 bases at J, leaving 5 bases unmatched. Germline CDR1 and CDR2: MRHNA and SNTAGT. The CDR3 nucleotides are TGTGCCAGCCAGGGGGCCAGGGCCGGGGAGCTGTTTTTT. Its protein is CASQGARAGELFF.

This chain joins TRBV4-2 and TRBJ2-3; D is perhaps TRBD2 (6 bases). Trimming removed 4 bases from V and 2 bases from J, with 19 bases in between. The germline V gene has CDR1 LGHNA and CDR2 YNFKEQ. This CDR3 has 17 amino acids. The CDR3 spells CASSRAPTGVDTDTQYF. For the CDR3, the DNA is TGTGCCAGCAGCCGAGCCCCCACGGGAGTCGACACAGATACGCAGTATTTT.

The V gene is TRBV18, the J gene TRBJ2-7; weak D call: TRBD2 (5 bases). The CDR3 totals 13 residues. Germline CDR1 reads KGHSH; CDR2 reads LQKENI. With 5 bases removed from V and 0 bases from J, the gap between germline ends came to 8 bases. In DNA form, the CDR3 reads TGTGCCAGCTCAGAGGGCCGCTCCTACGAGCAGTACTTC. Its translation: CASSEGRSYEQYF.

V gene TRBV7-7 combines with J gene TRBJ2-2, with D hard to call. CDR1 is SSHAT and CDR2 is FNYEAQ in the germline V gene (reference sequence). Deletions cut 3 bases from V and 1 base from J, with 9 bases between. The CDR3 is 15 residues long. The CDR3 DNA follows: TGTGCCAGCAGCTTTGGGCCCCAGAACACCGGGGAGCTGTTTTTT. It encodes CASSFGPQNTGELFF.

The gene calls are TRBV29-1 and TRBJ1-4; maybe TRBD1 (5 bases). Germline V lookup: CDR1 SQVTM, CDR2 ANQGSEA. CDR3 length: 9 residues. The CDR3 bases are TGCGGACGGGACTGTAAGCTGTTTTTT. This encodes CGRDCKLFF. The full variable domain, rest sourced from reference TRBV29-1 and TRBJ1-4, is SAVISQKPSRDICQRGTSLTIQCQVDSQVTMMFWYRQQPGQSLTLIATANQGSEATYESGFVIDKFPISRPNLTFSTLTVSNMSPEDSSIYLCGRDCKLFFGSGTQLSVL.

The V call is TRBV28, the J call TRBJ2-5; 7 bases match TRBD2. With V trimmed by 4 bases and J by 3 bases, 11 bases remained unmatched. Germline-derived CDR1 and CDR2 are MDHEN and SYDVKM. The CDR3 is made up of 16 amino acids. The CDR3 sequence is CASSSPGLPTKETQYF. For the CDR3, the DNA is TGTGCCAGCAGTTCACCGGGACTACCAACAAAAGAGACCCAGTACTTC.

The chain joins TRBV18 to TRBJ2-1; 15 bases line up with TRBD2. Looked up from germline, CDR1 is KGHSH and CDR2 is LQKENI. This CDR3 is 15 amino acids long. V trimming: 4 bases; J trimming: 9 bases; junction bases outside the gene matches: 4. CDR3 DNA: TGTGCCAGCTCACTGGGACTAGCGGGAGGATCTGAGCAGTTCTTC. It encodes CASSLGLAGGSEQFF.

This clone was seen once. The V gene is TRBV7-2, the J gene TRBJ1-2, with D possibly being TRBD1 (5 bases). Deletions cut 2 bases from V and 2 bases from J, with 9 bases between. The CDR3 is made up of 14 amino acids. Germline CDR1 and CDR2: SGHTA and FQGNSA. The CDR3 region is CASSLSRANYGYTF. The CDR3 coding sequence is TGTGCCAGCAGCTTAAGCAGGGCGAACTATGGCTACACCTTC.

The V gene is TRBV19, the J gene TRBJ2-7; 10 bases match TRBD1. The CDR3 consists of 15 residues. Germline V gene sequence: CDR1 LNHDA, CDR2 SQIVND (reference sequence). After removal of 3 bases from V and 2 bases from J, the junction contained 4 bases not matched to a gene. CDR3 nucleotide sequence: TGTGCCAGTAGTATCGGGACAGGGGTTCCCTACGAGCAGTACTTC. It codes for CASSIGTGVPYEQYF.

The rearrangement joins TRBV19 to TRBJ1-6; 7 bases fit TRBD1. Per the germline V gene, CDR1 is LNHDA and CDR2 is SQIVND (reference sequence). The CDR3 runs 14 residues. V dropped 5 bases and J dropped 7; count of bases not matched to a gene: 5. The CDR3: CASSPTGRNSPLHF. Written as DNA, the CDR3 is TGTGCCAGTAGTCCGACAGGGAGAAATTCACCCCTCCACTTT.

The chain carries TRBV7-2 and TRBJ2-2; 9 positions agree with TRBD1. V was pared by 1 base and J by 8 bases, with 2 bases of the junction left unmatched. From germline, CDR1 is SGHTA and CDR2 FQGNSA. The CDR3 totals 14 residues. The CDR3 sequence is CASSLDRGLGELFF. CDR3 DNA: TGTGCCAGCAGCTTAGACAGGGGGCTTGGGGAGCTGTTTTTT.